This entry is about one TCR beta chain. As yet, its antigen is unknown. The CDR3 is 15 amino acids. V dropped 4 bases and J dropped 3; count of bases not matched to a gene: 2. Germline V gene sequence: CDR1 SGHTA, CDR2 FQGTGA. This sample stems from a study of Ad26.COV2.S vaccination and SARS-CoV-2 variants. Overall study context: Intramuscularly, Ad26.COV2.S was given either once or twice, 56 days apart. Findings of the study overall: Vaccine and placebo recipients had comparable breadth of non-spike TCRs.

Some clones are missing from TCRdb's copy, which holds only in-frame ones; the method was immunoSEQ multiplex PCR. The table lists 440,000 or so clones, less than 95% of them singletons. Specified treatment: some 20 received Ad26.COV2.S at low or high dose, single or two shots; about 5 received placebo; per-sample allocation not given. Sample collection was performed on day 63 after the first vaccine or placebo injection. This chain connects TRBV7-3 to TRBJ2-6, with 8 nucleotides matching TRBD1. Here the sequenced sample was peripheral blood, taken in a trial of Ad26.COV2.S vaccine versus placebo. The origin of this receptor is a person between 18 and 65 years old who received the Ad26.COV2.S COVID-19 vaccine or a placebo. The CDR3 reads CASSSDRVGANVLTF. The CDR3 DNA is TGTGCCAGCAGCTCGGACAGGGTTGGGGCCAACGTCCTGACTTTC.